This TCR beta chain was identified during a study of blood T cell repertoires in COVID-19. Assay: immunoSEQ multiplex PCR; the TCRdb copy retains only in-frame clones and omits some. The repertoire includes 200,000 to 250,000 clones, around 87% of them detected once, and about 15% sits in the top ten. This CDR3 is 13 amino acids long. CDR1 and CDR2 (germline): SGHKS, YYEKEE (reference sequence). V lost 6 bases to trimming and J lost 5 bases, with 14 bases between them. The chain employs TRBV5-5 and TRBJ1-1; D perhaps matches TRBD1 (5 bases). The sequenced sample consisted of PBMCs or T cells enriched from blood (not recorded which). The origin of this receptor is a man aged 25-40 years who had been exposed to COVID-19. As DNA, the CDR3 is TGTGCCAGCACTATAGGGGTGGAGACTGAAGCTTTCTTT. Its translation: CASTIGVETEAFF.